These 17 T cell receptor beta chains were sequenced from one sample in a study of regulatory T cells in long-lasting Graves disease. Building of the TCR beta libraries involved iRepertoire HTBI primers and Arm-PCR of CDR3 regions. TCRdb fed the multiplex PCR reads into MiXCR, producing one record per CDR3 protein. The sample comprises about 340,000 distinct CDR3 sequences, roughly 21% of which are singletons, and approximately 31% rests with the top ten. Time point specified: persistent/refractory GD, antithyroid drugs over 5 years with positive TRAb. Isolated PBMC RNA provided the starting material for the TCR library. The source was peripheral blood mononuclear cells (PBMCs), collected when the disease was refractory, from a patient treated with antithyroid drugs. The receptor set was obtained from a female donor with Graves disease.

In DNA form, the CDR3 reads TGCAGTGCTCCGCCCGCGGGGCCCTCCTACGAGCAGTACTTC. Its protein is CSAPPAGPSYEQYF. The chain carries TRBV20-1 and TRBJ2-7; maybe TRBD2 (6 bases). The CDR3 runs 14 residues. Per the germline V gene, CDR1 is DFQATT and CDR2 is SNEGSKA (reference sequence). V gave up 5 bases and J gave up 0 bases, with 14 bases separating them.

In DNA, the CDR3 is TGCGCCAGCAGCCAGAACTTCGAGGCAGACGAGCAGTACTTC. The encoded protein is CASSQNFEADEQYF. J is TRBJ2-7 and V is TRBV4-1; D is uncertain. V was clipped by 3 bases and J by 5 bases, with 14 bases between them. Germline assignment: CDR1 MGHRA and CDR2 YSYEKL. The CDR3 has 14 residues.

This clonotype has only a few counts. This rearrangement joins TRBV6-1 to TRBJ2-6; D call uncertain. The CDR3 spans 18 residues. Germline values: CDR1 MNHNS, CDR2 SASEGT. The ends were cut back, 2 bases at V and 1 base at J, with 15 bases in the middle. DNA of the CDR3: TGTGCCAGCAGTGAAATCTGGGCCGCCCTGTCTGGGGCCAACGTCCTGACTTTC. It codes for CASSEIWAALSGANVLTF.

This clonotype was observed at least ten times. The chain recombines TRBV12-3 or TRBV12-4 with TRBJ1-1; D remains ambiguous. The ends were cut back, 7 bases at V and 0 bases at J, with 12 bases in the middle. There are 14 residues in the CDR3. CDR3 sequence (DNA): TGTGCCAGCAAAATAGGGCGGATGAACACTGAAGCTTTCTTT. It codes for CASKIGRMNTEAFF.

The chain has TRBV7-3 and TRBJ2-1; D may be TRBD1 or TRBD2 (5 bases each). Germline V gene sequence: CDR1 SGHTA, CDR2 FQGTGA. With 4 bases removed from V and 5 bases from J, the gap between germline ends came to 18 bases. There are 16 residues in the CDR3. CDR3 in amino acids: CASSSSHLGTNNEQFF. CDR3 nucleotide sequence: TGTGCCAGCAGCTCCTCGCATCTAGGGACGAACAATGAGCAGTTCTTC.

CDR3 residues: CASSIGAGPSGGYTF. Here the CDR3 DNA reads TGTGCCAGCAGCATCGGGGCGGGACCGTCGGGAGGCTACACCTTC. The chain recombines TRBV5-4 with TRBJ1-2; tentative D call: TRBD1 (5 bases). Germline CDR1 reads SGHNT; CDR2 reads YYREEE (reference sequence). The V end lost 4 bases, the J end lost 8 bases, and 21 bases lay between the germline ends. The CDR3 is 15 amino acids.

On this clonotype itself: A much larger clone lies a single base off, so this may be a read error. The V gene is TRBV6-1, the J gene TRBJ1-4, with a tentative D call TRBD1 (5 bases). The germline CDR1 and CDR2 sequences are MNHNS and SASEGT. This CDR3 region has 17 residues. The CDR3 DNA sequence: TGTGCCAGCAGGGCCATACGGGACGCCTCAACTAATGAAAAACTGCTTTTT. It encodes CASRAIRDASTNEKLLF.

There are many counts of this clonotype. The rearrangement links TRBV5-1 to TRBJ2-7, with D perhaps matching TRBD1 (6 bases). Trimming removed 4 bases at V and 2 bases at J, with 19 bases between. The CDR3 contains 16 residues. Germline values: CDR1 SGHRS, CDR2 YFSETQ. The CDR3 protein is CASSLPTDRRTYEQYF. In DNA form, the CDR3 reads TGCGCCAGCAGCCTACCAACGGACAGAAGGACCTACGAGCAGTACTTC.

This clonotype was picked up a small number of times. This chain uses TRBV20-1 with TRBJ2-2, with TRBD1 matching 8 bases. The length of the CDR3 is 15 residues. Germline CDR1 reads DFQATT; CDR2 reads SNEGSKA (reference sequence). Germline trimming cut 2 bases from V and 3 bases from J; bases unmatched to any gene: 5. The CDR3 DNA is TGCAGTGCTAGACTACAGGGGGTAGACACCGGGGAGCTGTTTTTT. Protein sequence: CSARLQGVDTGELFF.

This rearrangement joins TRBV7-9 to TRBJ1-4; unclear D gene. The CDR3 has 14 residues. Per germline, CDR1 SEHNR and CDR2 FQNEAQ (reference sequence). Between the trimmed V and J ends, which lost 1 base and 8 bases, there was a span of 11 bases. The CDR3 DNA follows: TGTGCCAGCAGCTTAGGCCGGGTTGGCGAAAAACTGTTTTTT. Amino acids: CASSLGRVGEKLFF.

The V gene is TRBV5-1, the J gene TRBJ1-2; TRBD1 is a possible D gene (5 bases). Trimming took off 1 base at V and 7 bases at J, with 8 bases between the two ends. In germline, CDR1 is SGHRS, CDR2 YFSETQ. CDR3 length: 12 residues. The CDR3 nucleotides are TGCGCCAGCAGCTTGAGTGGGGGTGGCTACACCTTC. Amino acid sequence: CASSLSGGGYTF.

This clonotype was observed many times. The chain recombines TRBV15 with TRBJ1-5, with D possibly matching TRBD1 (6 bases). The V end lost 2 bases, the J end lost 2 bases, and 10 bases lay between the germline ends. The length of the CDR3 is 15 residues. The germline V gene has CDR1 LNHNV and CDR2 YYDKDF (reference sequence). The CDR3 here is CATSRTQGGNQPQHF. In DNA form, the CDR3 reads TGTGCCACCAGCAGAACACAGGGTGGCAATCAGCCCCAGCATTTT. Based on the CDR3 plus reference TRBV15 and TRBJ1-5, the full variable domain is DAMVIQNPRYQVTQFGKPVTLSCSQTLNHNVMYWYQQKSSQAPKLLFHYYDKDFNNEADTPDNFQSRRPNTSFCFLDIRSPGLGDTAMYLCATSRTQGGNQPQHFGDGTRLSIL.

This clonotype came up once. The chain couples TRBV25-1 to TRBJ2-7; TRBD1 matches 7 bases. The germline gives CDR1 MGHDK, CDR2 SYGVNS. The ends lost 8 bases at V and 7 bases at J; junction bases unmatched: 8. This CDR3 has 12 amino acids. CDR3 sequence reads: CASGDSRWEQYF. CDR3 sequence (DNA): TGTGCCAGCGGGGACAGCCGTTGGGAGCAGTACTTC.

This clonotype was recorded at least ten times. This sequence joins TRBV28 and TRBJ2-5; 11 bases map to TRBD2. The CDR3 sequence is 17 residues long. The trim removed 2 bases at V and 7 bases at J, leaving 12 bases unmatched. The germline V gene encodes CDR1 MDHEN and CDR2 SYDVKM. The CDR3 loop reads CASSLTGALAGGGTQYF. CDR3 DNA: TGTGCCAGCAGTTTAACGGGGGCGCTAGCGGGAGGCGGGACCCAGTACTTC.

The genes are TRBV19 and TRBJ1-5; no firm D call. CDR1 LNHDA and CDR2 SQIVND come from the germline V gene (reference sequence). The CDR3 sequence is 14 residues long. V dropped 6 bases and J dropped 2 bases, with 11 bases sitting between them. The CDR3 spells CASSRFVGNQPQHF. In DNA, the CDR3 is TGTGCCAGTAGCCGATTCGTTGGCAATCAGCCCCAGCATTTT.

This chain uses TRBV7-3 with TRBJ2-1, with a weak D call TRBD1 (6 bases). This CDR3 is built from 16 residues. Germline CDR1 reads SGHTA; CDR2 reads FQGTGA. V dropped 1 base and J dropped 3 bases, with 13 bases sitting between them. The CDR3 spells CASSLMGAGLYNEQFF. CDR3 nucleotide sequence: TGTGCCAGCAGCTTAATGGGGGCAGGGCTCTACAATGAGCAGTTCTTC.

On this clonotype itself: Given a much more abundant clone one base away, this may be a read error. CDR3 sequence: CTSSSRLAGGHYEQYF. The CDR3 DNA sequence: TGTACCAGCAGCTCACGACTAGCGGGAGGGCACTACGAGCAGTACTTC. The rearrangement joins TRBV7-9 to TRBJ2-7; 14 bases map to TRBD2. Germline V gene lookup returns CDR1 SEHNR and CDR2 FQNEAQ (reference sequence). This CDR3 region has 16 residues.